The following is a TCR beta chain sequence with its context. Clones were sequenced by immunoSEQ multiplex PCR, and TCRdb holds only the in-frame ones, with some missing. The data contain about 100,000 clones, around 96% of them singletons. CDR3 length: 15 amino acids. The germline V and J ends were trimmed by 2 bases and 5 bases, with 15 bases remaining between them. Per germline, CDR1 SGHAT and CDR2 FQNNGV. The entry originates in a study of technical replicates of blood from a few donors. Sequencing was done on a sample of T cells isolated from PBMCs. V is TRBV11-2 and J is TRBJ2-5; D possibly corresponds to TRBD2 (6 bases). This clonotype originated in a human donor in good health. The CDR3 DNA reads as TGTGCCAGCAGCTTACGCACGGGAGAGGGGGAGACCCAGTACTTC. Encoded protein: CASSLRTGEGETQYF.